These 3 T cell receptor beta chains were sequenced from one sample in a study of blood T cell repertoires in COVID-19. Sequencing used immunoSEQ multiplex PCR; TCRdb keeps in-frame clones, though not all of them. The profile shows about 250,000 clones, approximately 86% of them singletons. Sequenced: peripheral blood. The receptors come from a woman in her 30s with acute or convalescent COVID-19.

In the case of this clone: Additional DNA sequences in this sample encode the identical CDR3. The V gene is TRBV12-3 or TRBV12-4, the J gene TRBJ1-2, with D uncertain. The CDR3 runs 12 residues. V lost 2 bases and J lost 8, with 9 bases in between. CDR3 coding DNA: TGTGCCAGCAGTTTAAGAGGGTTCGGCTACACCTTC. It is translated as CASSLRGFGYTF.

The chain couples TRBV6-5 to TRBJ2-7, with 7 bases fitting TRBD2. The CDR3 is 13 residues long. Germline CDR1 MNHEY, CDR2 SVGAGI. After removal of 2 bases from V and 2 bases from J, the junction contained 0 bases not matched to a gene. CDR3 nucleotides: TGTGCCAGCAGTTACGGGACTACCTACGAGCAGTACTTC. Translation gives CASSYGTTYEQYF.

The CDR3 reads CASSFTGGGYTF. The CDR3 nucleotides are TGTGCCAGCAGTTTCACAGGCGGTGGCTACACCTTC. The rearrangement links TRBV12-3 or TRBV12-4 to TRBJ1-2; possible D gene TRBD1, 5 bases. The CDR3 is 12 residues long. Trimming cost V 3 bases and J 7 bases, with 9 bases left between them.